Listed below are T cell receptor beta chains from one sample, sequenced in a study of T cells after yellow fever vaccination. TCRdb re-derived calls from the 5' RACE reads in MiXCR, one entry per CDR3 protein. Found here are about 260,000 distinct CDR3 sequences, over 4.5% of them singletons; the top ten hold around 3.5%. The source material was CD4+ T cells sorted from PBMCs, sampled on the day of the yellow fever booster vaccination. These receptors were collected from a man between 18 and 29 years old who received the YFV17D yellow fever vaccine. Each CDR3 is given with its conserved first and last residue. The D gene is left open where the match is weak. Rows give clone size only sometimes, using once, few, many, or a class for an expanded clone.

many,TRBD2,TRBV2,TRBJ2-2,CASSWDVAGANTGELFF,TGTGCCAGCAGTTGGGACGTCGCGGGGGCGAACACCGGGGAGCTGTTTTTT
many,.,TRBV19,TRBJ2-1,CASSFAELVYNEQFF,TGTGCCAGTAGTTTTGCGGAACTCGTCTACAATGAGCAGTTCTTC
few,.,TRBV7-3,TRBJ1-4,CASSYLNNEKLFF,TGTGCCAGCAGCTACCTGAATAATGAAAAACTGTTTTTT
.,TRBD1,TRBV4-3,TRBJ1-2,CASSQDAQGARYGYTF,TGCGCCAGCAGCCAAGATGCCCAGGGGGCTCGGTATGGCTACACCTTC
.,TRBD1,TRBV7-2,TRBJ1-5,CASSLADRGLNQPQHF,TGTGCCAGCAGCTTGGCGGACAGGGGCCTCAATCAGCCCCAGCATTTT
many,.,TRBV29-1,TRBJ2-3,CSVVDPTDTQYF,TGCAGCGTTGTTGACCCCACAGATACGCAGTATTTT
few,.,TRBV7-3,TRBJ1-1,CASSLDYRDTEAFF,TGTGCCAGCAGCTTAGATTATAGGGACACTGAAGCTTTCTTT
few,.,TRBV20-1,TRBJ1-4,CSANGFRGRATNEKLFF,TGCAGTGCTAATGGCTTCCGGGGACGGGCAACTAATGAAAAACTGTTTTTT
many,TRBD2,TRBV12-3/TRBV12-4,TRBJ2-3,CASRDRGGTQYF,TGTGCCAGCAGGGACCGGGGGGGTACGCAGTATTTT
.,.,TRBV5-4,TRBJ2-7,CASSYTGNEQYF,TGTGCCAGCAGCTATACCGGCAACGAGCAGTACTTC
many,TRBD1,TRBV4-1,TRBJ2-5,CASSQDRTGGGETQYF,TGCGCCAGCAGCCAAGACCGGACAGGGGGCGGGGAGACCCAGTACTTC
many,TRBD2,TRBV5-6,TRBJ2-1,CASSLGGLAASSYNEQFF,TGTGCCAGCAGCTTGGGAGGACTAGCGGCGAGCTCCTACAATGAGCAGTTCTTC
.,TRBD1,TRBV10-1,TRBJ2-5,CASSNDRVGETQYF,TGCGCCAGCAGTAATGACAGGGTAGGAGAGACCCAGTACTTC
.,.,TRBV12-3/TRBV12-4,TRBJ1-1,CASSLRGGALGAFF,TGTGCCAGCAGTCTCCGAGGGGGGGCGCTGGGGGCTTTCTTT
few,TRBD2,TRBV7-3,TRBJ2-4,CASSLSGGKNIQYF,TGTGCCAGCAGCTTATCGGGGGGCAAAAACATTCAGTACTTC
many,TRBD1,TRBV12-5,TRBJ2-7,CASGSGDRIYEQYF,TGTGCTAGTGGTTCGGGGGACAGGATATACGAGCAGTACTTC
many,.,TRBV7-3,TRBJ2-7,CASRFRDASSYEQYF,TGTGCCAGCAGATTCCGGGACGCGAGCTCCTACGAGCAGTACTTC
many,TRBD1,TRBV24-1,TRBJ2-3,CATSDPTDRAGDTQYF,TGTGCCACCAGTGACCCAACGGACAGGGCTGGAGATACGCAGTATTTT
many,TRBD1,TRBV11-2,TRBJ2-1,CASSPTGWVDEQFF,TGTGCCAGCAGCCCGACAGGGTGGGTGGATGAGCAGTTCTTC
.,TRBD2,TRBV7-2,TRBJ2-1,CASSLTSGANEQFF,TGTGCCAGCAGCTTGACTAGCGGGGCCAATGAGCAGTTCTTC
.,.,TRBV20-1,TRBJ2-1,CSRPLMGTNEQFF,TGCAGTCGCCCACTGATGGGAACAAATGAGCAGTTCTTC
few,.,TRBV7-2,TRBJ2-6,CASINSAGANVLTF,TGTGCCAGCATCAACTCGGCTGGGGCCAACGTCCTGACTTTC
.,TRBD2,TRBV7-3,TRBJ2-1,CASSFSLAGGNEQFF,TGTGCCAGCAGCTTCAGCTTAGCGGGGGGGAATGAGCAGTTCTTC
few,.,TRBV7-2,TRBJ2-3,CASSGLTTGSTDTQYF,TGTGCCAGCAGCGGCCTAACGACGGGGAGCACAGATACGCAGTATTTT
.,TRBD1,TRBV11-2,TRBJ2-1,CASSSPGQGYNEQFF,TGTGCCAGCAGCTCCCCGGGACAGGGTTACAATGAGCAGTTCTTC
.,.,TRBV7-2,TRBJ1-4,CASSLDLPGEKLFF,TGTGCCAGCAGCTTAGACCTCCCGGGTGAAAAACTGTTTTTT
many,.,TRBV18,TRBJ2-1,CASSSREFNEQFF,TGTGCCAGCTCTTCCCGCGAGTTCAATGAGCAGTTCTTC
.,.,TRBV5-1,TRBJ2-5,CASSYSGTPGTQYF,TGCGCCAGCAGCTACTCCGGGACCCCGGGGACCCAGTACTTC
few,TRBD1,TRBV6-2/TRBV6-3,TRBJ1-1,CASSLGTVTEAFF,TGTGCCAGCAGCCTCGGGACAGTCACTGAAGCTTTCTTT
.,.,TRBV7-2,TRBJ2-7,CASSRPVTVGGPYEQYF,TGTGCCAGCAGCCGCCCTGTGACCGTGGGGGGGCCCTACGAGCAGTACTTC
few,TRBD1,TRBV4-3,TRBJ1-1,CASSQDGRGVTYTEAFF,TGCGCCAGCAGCCAAGATGGCAGGGGGGTCACCTACACTGAAGCTTTCTTT
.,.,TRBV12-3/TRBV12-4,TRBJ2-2,CASRDTGELFF,TGTGCCAGCAGGGACACCGGGGAGCTGTTTTTT
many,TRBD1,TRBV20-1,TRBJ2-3,CSATLPGRGQADTQYF,TGCAGTGCTACCCTTCCTGGCAGGGGGCAGGCAGATACGCAGTATTTT
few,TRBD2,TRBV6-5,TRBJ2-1,CASSYRGGAPYNEQFF,TGTGCCAGCAGTTACAGGGGAGGGGCTCCCTACAATGAGCAGTTCTTC
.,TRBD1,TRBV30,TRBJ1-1,CAWSVIGGSLAFF,TGTGCCTGGAGTGTAATAGGGGGCAGTCTGGCTTTCTTT
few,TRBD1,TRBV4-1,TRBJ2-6,CASSQPGQGRSGANVLTF,TGCGCCAGCAGCCAACCGGGACAGGGCCGCTCTGGGGCCAACGTCCTGACTTTC
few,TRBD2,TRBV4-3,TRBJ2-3,CASSLGTRGDTQYF,TGCGCCAGCAGCCTCGGGACTAGGGGGGATACGCAGTATTTT
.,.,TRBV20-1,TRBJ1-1,CSAHAGGTLNTEAFF,TGCAGTGCCCATGCCGGGGGGACTCTGAACACTGAAGCTTTCTTT
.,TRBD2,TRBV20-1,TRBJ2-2,CSAPRGGNTGELFF,TGCAGTGCTCCTCGCGGGGGGAACACCGGGGAGCTGTTTTTT
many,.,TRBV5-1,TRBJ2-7,CASAPGTPLYEQYF,TGCGCCAGCGCTCCCGGGACACCCCTTTACGAGCAGTACTTC
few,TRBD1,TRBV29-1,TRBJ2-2,CSPGTANTGELFF,TGCAGCCCCGGGACAGCGAACACCGGGGAGCTGTTTTTT
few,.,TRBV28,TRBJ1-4,CASSSSTNRRGEKLFF,TGTGCCAGCAGTTCATCAACGAACCGGCGGGGTGAAAAACTGTTTTTT
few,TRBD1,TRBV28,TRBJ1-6,CASSLGGQANSPLHF,TGTGCCAGCAGTTTAGGGGGACAGGCAAATTCACCCCTCCACTTT
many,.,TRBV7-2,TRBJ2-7,CASSLVGRPYEQYF,TGTGCCAGCAGCTTAGTCGGCAGACCCTACGAGCAGTACTTC